This TCR beta chain derives from a study of PD-L1 blockade in urothelial cancer. Study information: Investigators checked blood 3 weeks (second dose) and 6 weeks after treatment start. Among blood samples, the median T cell count was some 150,000.

Produced via immunoSEQ multiplex PCR; TCRdb's table is partial and in-frame only. Here the sample spans some 110,000 clones, 91% being singletons. The V gene's germline CDR1 is LNHDA and CDR2 SQIVND (reference sequence). The CDR3 totals 14 residues. Unmatched junction bases numbered 8, after V lost 6 bases and J lost 4 bases. Time point defined: peripheral blood 6 weeks after treatment start. The chain couples TRBV19 to TRBJ2-5; 7 bases align to TRBD1. This receptor was taken from a man between 60 and 75 years old with urothelial cancer. Material: PBMCs, obtained around atezolizumab (anti-PD-L1) treatment. CDR3 residues: CASRDPTGSETQYF. CDR3 DNA: TGTGCCAGTAGGGACCCGACAGGGTCAGAGACCCAGTACTTC.